The clone carrying this T cell receptor (beta chain) was seen many times. Its antigen is as yet unknown. TCRdb redid the calling of the 5' RACE reads with MiXCR, one entry per CDR3 protein. This table holds around 670,000 distinct CDR3 sequences, roughly 6% found once. CDR3 length: 14 residues. Germline V CDR1 and CDR2: MNHEY, SVGEGT. V lost 0 bases and J lost 9, with 12 bases in between. The data derive from a study of identical twins. Broader study findings: Potential partial confounding of zero-insertion analyses by invariant MAIT and iNKT cells was noted.

Sequenced input: naive T cells sorted from blood. V and J are TRBV6-2 or TRBV6-3 and TRBJ2-1, with TRBD2 as a possible D gene (5 bases). The source is a man in his late teens or twenties in good health. The CDR3 spells CASSYSLLAGEQFF. Here the CDR3 DNA reads TGTGCCAGCAGTTACTCTCTCCTAGCTGGTGAGCAGTTCTTC.